The 30 T cell receptor beta chains below all came from one sample that was sequenced in a study of shared clonotypes between healthy human individuals. Using immunoSEQ multiplex PCR, the repertoire was profiled, and TCRdb retains in-frame clones only, with some absent. The sample carries about 1 million clones, roughly 80% recorded once. Specimen: memory CD4+ T cells sorted from blood. Subset given: CD45RA-negative fraction. These receptors were obtained from a man aged 18 to 30 in good health.

The V and J genes are TRBV30 and TRBJ1-6; 10 bases are a match to TRBD1. This CDR3 has 18 residues. With 0 bases clipped from V and 5 bases from J, the junction kept 10 bases outside the gene matches. Germline loops: CDR1 GTSNPN, CDR2 SVGIG (reference sequence). The CDR3 is CAWSVPGTGATNNSPLHF. The CDR3 DNA reads TGTGCCTGGAGTGTACCCGGGACAGGGGCTACAAATAATTCACCCCTCCACTTT.

This chain connects TRBV30 to TRBJ2-5; 10 nucleotides align to TRBD1. The DNA end lines up better with TRBJ2-7; the J call may be wrong. This CDR3 has 13 amino acids. CDR1 GTSNPN and CDR2 SVGIG come from the germline V gene (reference sequence). CDR3 sequence reads: CAWSGQGAYEQYF. The CDR3 bases are TGTGCCTGGAGTGGACAGGGGGCGTACGAGCAGTACTTC.

This clone was observed a handful of times. The chain employs TRBV6-5 and TRBJ2-2; D not certain. The length of the CDR3 is 14 residues. With 4 bases removed from V and 3 bases from J, the gap between germline ends came to 9 bases. Germline V gives CDR1 MNHEY, CDR2 SVGAGI. CDR3 sequence (DNA): TGTGCCAGCAGTTTCTATCGGGACACCGGGGAGCTGTTTTTT. It is translated as CASSFYRDTGELFF.

This clone turned up a few times. Different DNA sequences within this sample yield the same CDR3. The genes are TRBV6-5 and TRBJ2-7, with 8 positions matching TRBD1. Per germline, CDR1 MNHEY and CDR2 SVGAGI. Germline trimming cut 8 bases from V and 2 bases from J; bases unmatched to any gene: 2. The CDR3 covers 12 residues. The CDR3 sequence is CASSGQAYEQYF. CDR3 sequence (DNA): TGTGCCAGCTCGGGACAGGCCTACGAGCAGTACTTC.

This chain uses TRBV28 with TRBJ1-1; D is undetermined. Trimming cost V 8 bases and J 0 bases, with 13 bases left between them. Germline assignment: CDR1 MDHEN and CDR2 SYDVKM. This CDR3 spans 14 amino acids. CDR3 in DNA: TGTGCCAGCGATCCTCAGTCCATGAACACTGAAGCTTTCTTT. This codes for CASDPQSMNTEAFF.

The rearrangement links TRBV1 to TRBJ2-4; TRBD2 is the table's D call, not checked against the DNA. TRBV1 is a recognized pseudogene. This CDR3 has 12 residues. The CDR3 protein is CTSRTPRNIQYF. In nucleotides, the CDR3 is TGCACCAGCAGGACTCCCCGGAACATTCAGTACTTC.

This chain connects TRBV5-1 to TRBJ1-2; 8 positions match TRBD1. The length of the CDR3 is 16 residues. Germline lookup yields CDR1 SGHRS and CDR2 YFSETQ. The V gene end was trimmed by 4 bases and the J gene end by 0 bases; junction bases not matched to a gene: 8. CDR3 amino acids: CASSLVGGQANYGYTF. CDR3 bases: TGCGCCAGCAGCCTCGTGGGGGGACAGGCTAACTATGGCTACACCTTC.

V gene TRBV7-2 combines with J gene TRBJ1-2, with a possible D match to TRBD1 (5 bases). V dropped 1 base and J dropped 4 bases, with 13 bases sitting between them. Looked up from germline, CDR1 is SGHTA and CDR2 is FQGNSA. CDR3 length: 15 amino acids. As DNA, the CDR3 is TGTGCCAGCAGCTTAGAGGGCTCAGGGATCTATGGCTACACCTTC. Translated, it gives CASSLEGSGIYGYTF.

J is TRBJ2-3 and V is TRBV19; maybe TRBD1 (6 bases). The CDR3 extends over 15 amino acids. Trimming took 3 bases from V and 11 from J, leaving 21 bases between them. CDR1 LNHDA and CDR2 SQIVND come from the germline V gene (reference sequence). The CDR3 sequence: CASSIRQGLAIEQYF. As DNA, the CDR3 is TGTGCCAGTAGTATCCGGCAGGGGCTGGCAATAGAGCAGTATTTT.

The chain employs TRBV19 and TRBJ1-5; TRBD1 agrees at 8 bases. The CDR3 runs 14 residues. The V gene's germline CDR1 is LNHDA and CDR2 SQIVND (reference sequence). The trim removed 6 bases at V and 5 bases at J, leaving 6 bases unmatched. The CDR3 protein is CASSRQGAYQPQHF. The DNA for the CDR3 is TGTGCCAGTAGCCGTCAGGGGGCCTATCAGCCCCAGCATTTT.

V usage is TRBV6-5 and J usage is TRBJ2-2; no definite D call. CDR1 MNHEY and CDR2 SVGAGI come from the germline V gene. This CDR3 spans 12 amino acids. Trimming pared 3 bases from V and 7 bases from J, leaving 6 bases between. The CDR3 DNA is TGTGCCAGCAGTTATAGGCGCGGGGAGCTGTTTTTT. Protein: CASSYRRGELFF.

This chain links TRBV10-3 with TRBJ1-2; no clear D gene. CDR3 size: 11 residues. CDR1 is ENHRY, CDR2 SYGVKD, per germline. The V end was cut by 7 bases, the J end by 2 bases, with 5 bases between. CDR3: CAIMENYGYTF. The CDR3 nucleotides read TGTGCCATCATGGAAAACTATGGCTACACCTTC.

CDR3 region: CAISDPGEQYF. The DNA of the CDR3 is TGTGCCATCAGTGACCCCGGAGAGCAGTACTTC. The chain links TRBV10-3 to TRBJ2-7, with D hard to call. The CDR3 covers 11 residues. Trimming shortened V by 3 bases and J by 7 bases, and 7 bases separated the two germline ends. CDR1 ENHRY and CDR2 SYGVKD come from the germline V gene.

As regards this clone: This clone may be a read error of a much larger clone one base away. Other nucleotide sequences in the sample specify the same CDR3. The CDR3 protein is CAWSVGETQYF. Here the CDR3 DNA reads TGTGCCTGGAGTGTGGGGGAGACCCAGTACTTC. The chain uses TRBV30 and TRBJ2-5, with unresolved D. Germline V lookup: CDR1 GTSNPN, CDR2 SVGIG (reference sequence). Trimming stripped 0 bases from V and 5 bases from J, with 4 bases between. The CDR3 totals 11 residues.

The chain joins TRBV7-9 to TRBJ2-5, with TRBD2 matching 7 bases. This CDR3 has 16 amino acids. The J segment lost 0 bases and the V segment lost 8 bases, leaving 12 bases of the junction unmatched. In germline, CDR1 is SEHNR, CDR2 FQNEAQ (reference sequence). The CDR3 DNA sequence: TGTGCCAGCCTGGGGAGGGCGGGGCACTACCAAGAGACCCAGTACTTC. Translated: CASLGRAGHYQETQYF.

The chain is built from TRBV11-3 and TRBJ2-7; TRBD2 might be the D (7 bases). The germline CDR1 and CDR2 sequences are SGHNT and YENEEA. This CDR3 has 13 amino acids. V was clipped by 8 bases and J by 4 bases, with 15 bases between them. Here the CDR3 reads CASPPKGGYEQYF. The CDR3, as DNA: TGTGCCAGCCCCCCTAAGGGGGGGTACGAGCAGTACTTC.

This sequence joins TRBV5-4 and TRBJ2-1; 7 nucleotides agree with TRBD1. The CDR3 extends over 14 amino acids. The V gene's germline CDR1 is SGHNT and CDR2 YYREEE (reference sequence). V shed 1 base and J 4 bases; nucleotides not matched to a gene: 2. The CDR3 nucleotides are TGTGCCAGCAGCTTGAGGGACAGTTACAATGAGCAGTTCTTC. Translating gives CASSLRDSYNEQFF.

The chain is built from TRBV6-5 and TRBJ1-1, with TRBD1 as a possible D gene (6 bases). The CDR3 covers 11 residues. Trimming stripped 10 bases from V and 6 bases from J, with 12 bases between. CDR1 and CDR2 (germline): MNHEY, SVGAGI. The CDR3 loop reads CATRRGAEAFF. In DNA, the CDR3 is TGTGCCACCCGCAGGGGTGCTGAAGCTTTCTTT.

This rearrangement joins TRBV11-2 to TRBJ1-1, with TRBD1 identical over 7 bases. The CDR3 totals 16 residues. Germline CDR1 reads SGHAT; CDR2 reads FQNNGV. The V segment lost 5 bases and the J segment 4 bases; nucleotides outside the gene matches: 13. The CDR3 is CASSPRQGTPSTEAFF. CDR3 DNA sequence: TGTGCCAGCAGCCCCCGACAGGGCACACCGAGCACTGAAGCTTTCTTT.

This rearrangement joins TRBV18 to TRBJ2-3; tentatively, D is TRBD1 (6 bases). With 3 bases removed from V and 0 bases from J, the gap between germline ends came to 13 bases. In germline, CDR1 is KGHSH, CDR2 LQKENI. The CDR3 spans 16 residues. CDR3 protein: CASSPETGFSTDTQYF. The DNA for the CDR3 is TGTGCCAGCTCACCCGAGACAGGATTTAGCACAGATACGCAGTATTTT. Combining the CDR3 with reference TRBV18 and TRBJ2-3 gives the whole variable domain NAGVMQNPRHLVRRRGQEARLRCSPMKGHSHVYWYRQLPEEGLKFMVYLQKENIIDESGMPKERFSAEFPKEGPSILRIQQVVRGDSAAYFCASSPETGFSTDTQYFGPGTRLTVL.

This sequence joins TRBV5-4 and TRBJ2-5; D unresolved. The CDR3 extends over 14 amino acids. V lost 4 bases, J lost 4 bases, and 14 bases lay in between. Germline CDR1 SGHNT, CDR2 YYREEE (reference sequence). The CDR3 loop reads CASSDGGLTETQYF. The DNA of the CDR3 is TGTGCCAGCAGCGATGGTGGGCTCACAGAGACCCAGTACTTC. Based on the CDR3 plus reference TRBV5-4 and TRBJ2-5, the full variable domain is ETGVTQSPTHLIKTRGQQVTLRCSSQSGHNTVSWYQQALGQGPQFIFQYYREEENGRGNFPPRFSGLQFPNYSSELNVNALELDDSALYLCASSDGGLTETQYFGPGTRLLVL.

The chain links TRBV7-2 to TRBJ2-2, with TRBD2 matching 8 bases. Trimming at V came to 5 bases and at J to 3 bases, leaving 5 bases not matched to a gene. This CDR3 spans 15 amino acids. Germline V lookup: CDR1 SGHTA, CDR2 FQGNSA. For the CDR3, the DNA is TGTGCCAGCAGCACAGCGGGAGCCCACACCGGGGAGCTGTTTTTT. As protein: CASSTAGAHTGELFF.

The J gene is TRBJ2-6, the V gene TRBV9; D not resolved. The length of the CDR3 is 14 residues. Trimming left V 4 bases short and J 0 bases short, with 5 bases between. CDR1 is SGDLS, CDR2 YYNGEE, per germline. The DNA for the CDR3 is TGTGCCAGCAGCAAAGTCTCTGGGGCCAACGTCCTGACTTTC. Translated, it gives CASSKVSGANVLTF.

V usage is TRBV5-8 and J usage is TRBJ2-1; D possibly matches TRBD1 or TRBD2 (5 bases each). The V gene's germline CDR1 is SGHTS and CDR2 YDEGEE. CDR3 size: 12 residues. V lost 4 bases and J lost 12, with 14 bases in between. The CDR3 loop reads CASSTAPRGQFF. The CDR3 DNA reads TGTGCCAGCAGCACCGCCCCGAGGGGGCAGTTCTTC.

A single count supports this clone. This sequence joins TRBV13 and TRBJ2-6; D possibly corresponds to TRBD2 (5 bases). The CDR3 is made up of 15 amino acids. Looked up from germline, CDR1 is PRHDT and CDR2 is FYEKMQ (reference sequence). V shed 5 bases and J shed 1 base, with 9 bases lying between them. The DNA for the CDR3 is TGTGCCAGCAGCCGGGATACATCTGGGGCCAACGTCCTGACTTTC. It specifies CASSRDTSGANVLTF.

This clone came up once. V usage is TRBV7-9 and J usage is TRBJ2-2, with D possibly being TRBD1 (5 bases). Germline-derived CDR1 and CDR2 are SEHNR and FQNEAQ (reference sequence). The length of the CDR3 is 13 residues. V gave up 2 bases and J gave up 7 bases, with 8 bases separating them. CDR3 in DNA: TGTGCCAGCAGCTTACAGGGTCGCGGGGAGCTGTTTTTT. Protein product: CASSLQGRGELFF.

This chain connects TRBV28 to TRBJ1-6; D not certain. Germline V gene lookup returns CDR1 MDHEN and CDR2 SYDVKM. The germline V and J ends were trimmed by 2 bases and 8 bases, with 4 bases remaining between them. This CDR3 has 12 amino acids. In DNA, the CDR3 is TGTGCCAGCAGTTTAAGTTATTCACCCCTCCACTTT. Its translation: CASSLSYSPLHF.

In its sample, this clone was seen once. The chain uses TRBV7-2 and TRBJ2-7, with 7 bases fitting TRBD1. Germline V gene sequence: CDR1 SGHTA, CDR2 FQGNSA. The CDR3 extends over 14 amino acids. Unmatched junction bases numbered 3, after V lost 2 bases and J lost 2 bases. Here the CDR3 reads CASSLYRGTYEQYF. The CDR3 DNA reads as TGTGCCAGCAGCTTATACAGGGGTACCTACGAGCAGTACTTC.

Remarks on this clone: The sample holds other DNA sequences that translate to the same CDR3. The V call is TRBV18, the J call TRBJ1-2; D remains unclear. The ends were cut back, 3 bases at V and 1 base at J, with 6 bases in the middle. The CDR3 is 13 amino acids. From germline, CDR1 is KGHSH and CDR2 LQKENI. The CDR3 coding sequence is TGTGCCAGCTCACCCCGGGGTAACTATGGCTACACCTTC. Translation: CASSPRGNYGYTF.

The chain is built from TRBV6-6 and TRBJ2-1; possible D gene TRBD2, 7 bases. The CDR3 covers 15 residues. The germline V gene has CDR1 MNHNY and CDR2 SVGAGI (reference sequence). V lost 2 bases to trimming and J lost 7 bases, with 15 bases between them. CDR3 DNA sequence: TGTGCCAGCAGTTACGCAAGGGGGGGTCTGAATGAGCAGTTCTTC. Its protein is CASSYARGGLNEQFF.